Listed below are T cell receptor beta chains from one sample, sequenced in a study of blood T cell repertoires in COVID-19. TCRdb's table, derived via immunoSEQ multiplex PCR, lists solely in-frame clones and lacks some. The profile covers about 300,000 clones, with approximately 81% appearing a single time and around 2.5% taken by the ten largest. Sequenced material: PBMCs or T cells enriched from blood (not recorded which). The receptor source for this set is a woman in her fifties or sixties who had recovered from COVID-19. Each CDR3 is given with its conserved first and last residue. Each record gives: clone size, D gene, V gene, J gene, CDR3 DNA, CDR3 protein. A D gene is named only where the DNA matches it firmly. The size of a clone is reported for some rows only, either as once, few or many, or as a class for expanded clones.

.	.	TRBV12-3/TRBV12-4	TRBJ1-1	TGTGCCAGCAGTTTACAGGGGAGTGTCGCTTTCTTT	CASSLQGSVAFF
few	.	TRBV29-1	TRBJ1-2	TGCAGCGTTGAAGCGTCGGGAGGGAGGGGCTACACCTTC	CSVEASGGRGYTF
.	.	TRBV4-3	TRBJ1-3	TGCGCCAGCAGCCAAGGTCGAGGCTCTGGAAACACCATATATTTT	CASSQGRGSGNTIYF
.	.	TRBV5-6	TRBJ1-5	TGTGCCAGCAGCCTAAACTCAGGAAACGCTCAGCCCCAGCATTTT	CASSLNSGNAQPQHF
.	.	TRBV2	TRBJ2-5	TGTGCCAGCAGTGTCGGTTTGGGGGCCGAGACCCAGTACTTC	CASSVGLGAETQYF
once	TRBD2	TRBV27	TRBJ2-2	TGTGCCAGCAGTTCCTGGACTAGTAACACCGGGGAGCTGTTTTTT	CASSSWTSNTGELFF
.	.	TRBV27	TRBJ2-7	TGTGCCAGCAGTTTTTCGTCAGGCTACGAGCAGTACTTC	CASSFSSGYEQYF
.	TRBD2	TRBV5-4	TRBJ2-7	TGTGCCAGCAGCTTAGACGGGGGGGACAACGAGCAGTACTTC	CASSLDGGDNEQYF
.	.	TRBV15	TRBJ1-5	TGTGCCACCAGCACAGGGGTCGGTCAGCCCCAGCATTTT	CATSTGVGQPQHF
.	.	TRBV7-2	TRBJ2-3	TGTGCCAGCAGCATCTTCTCGGATACGCAGTATTTT	CASSIFSDTQYF
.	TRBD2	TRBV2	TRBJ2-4	TGTGCCAGCAGAGCCCCCGGACTAGCTCTAGCCAAAAACATTCAGTACTTC	CASRAPGLALAKNIQYF
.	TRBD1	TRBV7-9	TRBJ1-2	TGTGCCAGCAGCCCAACGACAGGGGGAACCAACTATGGCTACACCTTC	CASSPTTGGTNYGYTF
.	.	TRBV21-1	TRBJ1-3	TGTGCCAGCAGCAAAATGGGCCAGAAAAAAGGAAACACCATATATTTT	CASSKMGQKKGNTIYF
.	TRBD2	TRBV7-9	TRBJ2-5	TGTGCCAGCAGTCAGGGACTAGCGGCACAAGAGACCCAGTACTTC	CASSQGLAAQETQYF
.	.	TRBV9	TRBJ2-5	TGTGCCAGCAGCGTAGATGGTAGCGAAGAGACCCAGTACTTC	CASSVDGSEETQYF
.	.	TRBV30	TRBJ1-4	TGTGCCTGGAGCGACAGGATACTAGGGGTCGGCGAAAAACTGTTTTTT	CAWSDRILGVGEKLFF
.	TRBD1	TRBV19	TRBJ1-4	TGTGCCAGTAGTACACAACGGGACAGCCTTACTAATGACAAACTGTTTTTT	CASSTQRDSLTNDKLFF
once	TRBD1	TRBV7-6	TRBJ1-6	TGTGCCAGCAGCCGGGACAGGGCGGGCTATAATTCACCCCTCCACTTT	CASSRDRAGYNSPLHF
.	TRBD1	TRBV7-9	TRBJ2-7	TGTGCCAGCAGCTTGGCTACAGGGGAGTCCTACGAGCAGTACTTC	CASSLATGESYEQYF
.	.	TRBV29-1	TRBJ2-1	TGCAGCGCCCCTACCTCCCTTACCTTCTACAATGAGCAGTTCTTC	CSAPTSLTFYNEQFF
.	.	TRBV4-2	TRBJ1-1	TGTGCCAGCAGCCAAGATGGTCCAGAGGCCACTGAAGCTTTCTTT	CASSQDGPEATEAFF
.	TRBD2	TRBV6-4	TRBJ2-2	TGTGCCAGCAGGCCCCTCTCGGGGGGCGGGGAGCTGTTTTTT	CASRPLSGGGELFF
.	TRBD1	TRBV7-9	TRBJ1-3	TGTGCCAGCAGCAAACAGGGGGCTTCTGGAAACACCATATATTTT	CASSKQGASGNTIYF
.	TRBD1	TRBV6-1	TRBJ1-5	TGTGCCAGCAGTGAAGCGCCTCTCAGGGGGCGAGTCTCAAAGAATCAGCCCCAGCATTTT	CASSEAPLRGRVSKNQPQHF
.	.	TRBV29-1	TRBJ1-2	TGCAGCGCCCGAGGGGGGGACTATGGCTACACCTTC	CSARGGDYGYTF
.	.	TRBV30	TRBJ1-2	TGTGCCTGGACTTTCGGGACATCGGACGGCTACACCTTC	CAWTFGTSDGYTF
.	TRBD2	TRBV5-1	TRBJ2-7	TGCGCCAGCAGCTTGGTAGCGGGGGGCTGGTACGAGCAGTACTTC	CASSLVAGGWYEQYF
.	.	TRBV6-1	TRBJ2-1	TGTGCCAGCAGTGAAATTTCTGCGGGGGAGCAGTTCTTC	CASSEISAGEQFF
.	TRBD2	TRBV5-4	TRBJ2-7	TGTGCCAGCAGCATATACCAGGGCCGGGAGGCGAGAGAGCAGTACTTC	CASSIYQGREAREQYF
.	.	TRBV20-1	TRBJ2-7	TGCAGTGCTCGACAGACCTACGAGCAGTACTTC	CSARQTYEQYF
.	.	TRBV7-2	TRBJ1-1	TGTGCCAGCCTAACAGTGAACACTGAAGCTTTCTTT	CASLTVNTEAFF
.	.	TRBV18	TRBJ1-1	TGTGCCAGCTCACCCGGCCGGGGGTTGGAGAACACTGAAGCTTTCTTT	CASSPGRGLENTEAFF
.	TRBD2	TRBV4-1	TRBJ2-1	TGCGCCAGCAGCCAGGCGGGAGGGCCTGGGAATGAGCAGTTCTTC	CASSQAGGPGNEQFF
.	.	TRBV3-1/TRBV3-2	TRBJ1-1	TGTGCCAGCAGCCAGTCGAGGATGAACACTGAAGCTTTCTTT	CASSQSRMNTEAFF
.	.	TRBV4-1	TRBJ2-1	TGCGCCAGCAGCCAAGTGCCGCGGACTGCGGATGAGCAGTTCTTC	CASSQVPRTADEQFF
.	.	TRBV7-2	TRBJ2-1	TGTGCCAGCAGCTTAGTAAGCGGCAACAATGAGCAGTTCTTC	CASSLVSGNNEQFF
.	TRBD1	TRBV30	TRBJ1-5	TGTGCCTGGAGTGAGTGGACAGGGGGCAATCAGCCCCAGCATTTT	CAWSEWTGGNQPQHF
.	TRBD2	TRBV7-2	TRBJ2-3	TGTGCCAGCAGCTTCCTAGCGGGAGATACGCAGTATTTT	CASSFLAGDTQYF
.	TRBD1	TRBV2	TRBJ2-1	TGTGCCAGCACACCGCGTGGGACAGAGGAGTTCTTC	CASTPRGTEEFF
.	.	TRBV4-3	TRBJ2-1	TGCGCCAGCAGCCACAATCCATGGACAGCCTGGTACCAGGATGAGCAGTTCTTC	CASSHNPWTAWYQDEQFF
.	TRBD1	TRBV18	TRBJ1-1	TGTGCCAGCTCACCACCATCAGGGGGAGATATTGAAGCTTTCTTT	CASSPPSGGDIEAFF
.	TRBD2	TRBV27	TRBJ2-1	TGTGCCAGCAGTTGGCTAGCGGGATTTTACAATGAGCAGTTCTTC	CASSWLAGFYNEQFF
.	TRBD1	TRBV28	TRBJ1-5	TGTGCCAGCAGTTGGACAGGCAGGTATAATAGCAATCAGCCCCAGCATTTT	CASSWTGRYNSNQPQHF
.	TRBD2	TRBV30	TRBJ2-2	TGTGCCTGGACCAGCGGGATGGGAATGATTGCCGGGGAGCTGTTTTTT	CAWTSGMGMIAGELFF
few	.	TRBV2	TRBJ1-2	TGTGCCAGCAGTGGGGTCGGGGGCTATGGCTACACCTTC	CASSGVGGYGYTF
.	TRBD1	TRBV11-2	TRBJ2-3	TGTGCCAGCAGCTATTTGGGGCAGGGGGCTTTCACAGATACGCAGTATTTT	CASSYLGQGAFTDTQYF
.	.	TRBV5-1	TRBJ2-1	TGCGCCAGCAGTGGCGGGACCAGGGACAATGAGCAGTTCTTC	CASSGGTRDNEQFF
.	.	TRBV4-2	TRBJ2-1	TGTGCCAGCAGCCAAGGGTTAGGGAGGACCTACAATGAGCAGTTCTTC	CASSQGLGRTYNEQFF